The 26 T cell receptor beta chains below come from one sample, sequenced in a study of spatial heterogeneity in lung cancer. TCRdb re-analysed the 5' RACE reads in MiXCR, keeping a single row per CDR3 protein. This sample has tens of thousands of distinct CDR3 sequences, with under 8% found just once. Noted time point: sample taken at primary tumor resection. This specimen consisted of PBMCs, obtained at surgery. The origin of the receptors is a female donor with early-stage non-small cell lung cancer.

This sequence joins TRBV2 and TRBJ2-7; either TRBD1 or TRBD2 may fit D (5 bases each). V was clipped by 10 bases and J by 1 base, with 14 bases between them. The CDR3 sequence is 13 residues long. Germline V lookup: CDR1 SNHLY, CDR2 FYNNEI. The CDR3 loop is CATRDQGSYEQYF. CDR3 bases: TGTGCCACCCGGGACCAAGGATCCTACGAGCAGTACTTC.

This clonotype was detected ten times or more. The rearrangement links TRBV6-5 to TRBJ1-5; weak D call: TRBD1 (5 bases). Germline CDR1 reads MNHEY; CDR2 reads SVGAGI. There are 15 residues in the CDR3. V lost 5 bases and J 4 bases, leaving 15 bases between the germline ends. CDR3: CASSGTGGENQPQHF. The CDR3 DNA reads TGTGCCAGCAGTGGTACGGGGGGGGAGAATCAGCCCCAGCATTTT.

This clonotype was picked up a small number of times. This chain uses TRBV7-9 with TRBJ2-6, with 9 bases lining up with TRBD1. The V gene's germline CDR1 is SEHNR and CDR2 FQNEAQ (reference sequence). V gave up 11 bases and J gave up 0 bases; unmatched junction bases: 2. The CDR3 runs 14 residues. The CDR3 sequence is CAGTGLSGANVLTF. DNA of the CDR3: TGTGCCGGGACAGGGCTCTCTGGGGCCAACGTCCTGACTTTC.

This clonotype was seen at least ten times. CDR3 in amino acids: CASSLGLAGVNSYNEQFF. The CDR3 DNA reads TGTGCCAGCAGCCTGGGACTAGCGGGGGTCAACTCCTACAATGAGCAGTTCTTC. V and J are TRBV13 and TRBJ2-1, with 14 bases lining up with TRBD2. The CDR3 is 18 amino acids. Germline V gene data show CDR1 as PRHDT and CDR2 as FYEKMQ (reference sequence). J lost 0 bases, V lost 5 bases, and 6 bases had no gene match. The variable domain in full, with the rest retrieved from reference TRBV13 and TRBJ2-1, is AAGVIQSPRHLIKEKRETATLKCYPIPRHDTVYWYQQGPGQDPQFLISFYEKMQSDKGSIPDRFSAQQFSDYHSELNMSSLELGDSALYFCASSLGLAGVNSYNEQFFGPGTRLTVL.

This clonotype was seen many times. The chain employs TRBV7-3 and TRBJ2-3; D remains ambiguous. Trimming left V 5 bases short and J 5 bases short, with 17 bases between. Germline loops: CDR1 SGHTA, CDR2 FQGTGA. This CDR3 has 15 amino acids. The CDR3 here is CASSPSSVTLDTQYF. The CDR3 DNA follows: TGTGCCAGCAGCCCCTCCTCTGTGACTTTAGATACGCAGTATTTT. Complete variable domain (other parts from reference TRBV7-3 and TRBJ2-3): GAGVSQTPSNKVTEKGKYVELRCDPISGHTALYWYRQSLGQGPEFLIYFQGTGAADDSGLPNDRFFAVRPEGSVSTLKIQRTERGDSAVYLCASSPSSVTLDTQYFGPGTRLTVL.

The chain is built from TRBV7-2 and TRBJ1-5, with D possibly matching TRBD1 (5 bases). Germline-derived CDR1 and CDR2 are SGHTA and FQGNSA. V lost 5 bases, J lost 2 bases, and 10 bases lay in between. The CDR3 length is 14 residues. The CDR3 sequence: CASSPSTGNQPQHF. As DNA, the CDR3 is TGTGCCAGCAGCCCTTCGACAGGCAATCAGCCCCAGCATTTT.

This clonotype was detected a few times. V and J are TRBV12-3 or TRBV12-4 and TRBJ2-5; 9 bases line up with TRBD2. The V gene end was trimmed by 4 bases and the J gene end by 2 bases; junction bases not matched to a gene: 2. The CDR3 has 14 residues. CDR3 sequence reads: CASSSSGVQETQYF. As DNA, the CDR3 is TGTGCCAGCAGTTCTAGCGGGGTTCAAGAGACCCAGTACTTC.

This clonotype was picked up many times. J is TRBJ2-3 and V is TRBV24-1; D unresolved. The V gene's germline CDR1 is KGHDR and CDR2 SFDVKD. The CDR3 totals 13 residues. V gave up 2 bases and J gave up 3 bases, with 5 bases separating them. The CDR3 nucleotides read TGTGCCACCAGTGATTACGGGACAGATACGCAGTATTTT. This gives the protein CATSDYGTDTQYF.

At least ten counts were recorded for this clonotype. This chain links TRBV5-4 with TRBJ2-3; the D gene could be TRBD1 or TRBD2 (5 bases each). The germline V gene has CDR1 SGHNT and CDR2 YYREEE (reference sequence). V lost 4 bases and J 1 base, leaving 10 bases between the germline ends. The CDR3 is 14 residues long. The CDR3 spells CASSPVGGTDTQYF. CDR3 DNA sequence: TGTGCCAGCAGCCCCGTGGGGGGCACAGATACGCAGTATTTT.

This clonotype has only a few counts. The CDR3: CASSLGRNEKLFF. The CDR3 coding sequence is TGCGCCAGCAGCTTGGGTCGTAATGAAAAACTGTTTTTT. The V and J genes are TRBV5-1 and TRBJ1-4; D is uncertain. The ends were cut back, 0 bases at V and 4 bases at J, with 4 bases in the middle. This CDR3 spans 13 amino acids. Germline V lookup: CDR1 SGHRS, CDR2 YFSETQ.

The V call is TRBV7-9, the J call TRBJ2-1; 9 bases line up with TRBD2. The CDR3 has 18 amino acids. The germline gives CDR1 SEHNR, CDR2 FQNEAQ (reference sequence). With 5 bases clipped from V and 8 bases from J, the junction kept 19 bases outside the gene matches. The CDR3 nucleotides read TGTGCCAGCAGCGGCCTTTTGGCTAGCGGGGCGCAAATCCATGAGCAGTTCTTC. Translating it yields CASSGLLASGAQIHEQFF.

This clonotype has ten or more counts. This sequence joins TRBV5-5 and TRBJ1-5, with D possibly TRBD1 on 6 matching bases. Trimming took 3 bases from V and 7 from J, leaving 14 bases between them. The CDR3 has 14 residues. Germline CDR1 and CDR2: SGHKS and YYEKEE (reference sequence). CDR3 in amino acids: CASSSGTNYQPQHF. CDR3 nucleotide sequence: TGTGCCAGCAGCTCAGGGACAAACTACCAGCCCCAGCATTTT. The full variable domain, rest sourced from reference TRBV5-5 and TRBJ1-5, is DAGVTQSPTHLIKTRGQQVTLRCSPISGHKSVSWYQQVLGQGPQFIFQYYEKEERGRGNFPDRFSARQFPNYSSELNVNALLLGDSALYLCASSSGTNYQPQHFGDGTRLSIL.

This clonotype was picked up many times. V gene TRBV5-1 combines with J gene TRBJ1-2, with a possible D match to TRBD1 (5 bases). V was trimmed by 0 bases and J by 7 bases, leaving 16 bases between them. The V gene's germline CDR1 is SGHRS and CDR2 YFSETQ. The CDR3 spans 15 residues. The DNA for the CDR3 is TGCGCCAGCAGCTTGGCCGGGCCCGGGGCGAGTGGCTACACCTTC. Its translation is CASSLAGPGASGYTF.

This clonotype appeared a few times. The V and J genes are TRBV6-6 and TRBJ2-4; D tentatively reads TRBD1 or TRBD2 (5 bases each). CDR1 is MNHNY, CDR2 SVGAGI, per germline (reference sequence). The CDR3 consists of 12 residues. V was pared by 8 bases and J by 1 base, with 6 bases between. CDR3 sequence (DNA): TGTGCCAGCGGGGGTGCCAAAAACATTCAGTACTTC. Translating it yields CASGGAKNIQYF.

The table lists this clonotype with many counts. Without the conserved terminal phenylalanine or tryptophan, this CDR3 likely stems from a read error. The limits of the CDR3 on the DNA are not certain, so only TCRdb's listed CDR3 is given. The J gene is TRBJ2-4, the V gene TRBV18; the DNA was not used to check the table's D call, TRBD1. The CDR3 length is 12 residues, termini included. Germline CDR1 and CDR2: KGHSH and LQKENI. CDR3 amino acids: CASSRDPGRVSL.

This rearrangement joins TRBV2 to TRBJ2-4, with no clear D. Per germline, CDR1 SNHLY and CDR2 FYNNEI. CDR3 length equals 11 residues. V was cut by 4 bases and J by 8 bases, with 6 bases left in between. The CDR3 loop reads CASSVLDIQYF. The CDR3 DNA is TGTGCCAGCAGTGTGTTAGACATTCAGTACTTC.

Only a few counts were recorded for this clonotype. The chain uses TRBV20-1 and TRBJ2-7; 7 nucleotides agree with TRBD2. In germline, CDR1 is DFQATT, CDR2 SNEGSKA (reference sequence). Trimming took 1 base from V and 3 from J; bases not matched to a gene: 9. The CDR3 extends over 15 amino acids. The CDR3 loop reads CSARGGGGSFYEQYF. The CDR3 DNA sequence: TGCAGTGCTAGAGGTGGCGGGGGTTCCTTCTACGAGCAGTACTTC.

Concerning this clonotype: A much larger clone lies one base from this, so it may be a read error. The J gene is TRBJ1-2, the V gene TRBV4-1; 10 nucleotides agree with TRBD1. V was pared by 1 base and J by 7 bases, with 3 bases of the junction left unmatched. The CDR3 consists of 14 residues. Germline lookup yields CDR1 MGHRA and CDR2 YSYEKL. CDR3 residues: CASSQAGTGVGYTF. Here the CDR3 DNA reads TGCGCCAGCAGCCAAGCCGGGACAGGGGTTGGCTACACCTTC.

This clonotype was seen repeatedly, ten times or more. V and J are TRBV20-1 and TRBJ2-5, with TRBD2 matching 7 bases. With 2 bases clipped from V and 2 bases from J, the junction kept 5 bases outside the gene matches. The CDR3 totals 14 residues. CDR1 DFQATT and CDR2 SNEGSKA come from the germline V gene (reference sequence). CDR3 nucleotides: TGCAGTGCTAGAAGGAGCGGGGTTCAAGAGACCCAGTACTTC. Translating it yields CSARRSGVQETQYF.

The sample holds many counts of this clonotype. This chain connects TRBV3-1 to TRBJ2-1, with a possible D match to TRBD2 (6 bases). Germline CDR1 is LGHDT and CDR2 is YNNKEL (reference sequence). The CDR3 covers 17 residues. Trimming stripped 0 bases from V and 0 bases from J, with 12 bases between. CDR3 residues: CASSQDLGGGSYNEQFF. CDR3 bases: TGTGCCAGCAGCCAAGATCTGGGGGGAGGCTCCTACAATGAGCAGTTCTTC.

The sample holds many counts of this clonotype. For the CDR3, the DNA is TGTGCCAGCAGTCCATCTGGGACTAACTATGGCTACACCTTC. Encoded protein: CASSPSGTNYGYTF. V gene TRBV2 combines with J gene TRBJ1-2; no definite D call. Trimming removed 5 bases from V and 0 bases from J, with 10 bases in between. CDR1 is SNHLY, CDR2 FYNNEI, per germline. This CDR3 is built from 14 residues. The entire variable domain, with the rest obtained from reference TRBV2 and TRBJ1-2, is as follows: EPEVTQTPSHQVTQMGQEVILRCVPISNHLYFYWYRQILGQKVEFLVSFYNNEISEKSEIFDDQFSVERPDGSNFTLKIRSTKLEDSAMYFCASSPSGTNYGYTFGSGTRLTVV.

As to this clonotype: A single base separates this from a much larger clone, so it may be a read error. The rearrangement joins TRBV7-9 to TRBJ1-1, with no clear D. This CDR3 contains 14 residues. The V gene's germline CDR1 is SEHNR and CDR2 FQNEAQ (reference sequence). The CDR3 DNA is TGTGCCAGCAGTTCGAGTACTATGAACATTGAAGCTTTCTTT. This encodes CASSSSTMNIEAFF.

The table lists this clonotype with many counts. The chain links TRBV12-3 or TRBV12-4 to TRBJ1-1; weak D call: TRBD1 (5 bases). The CDR3 runs to 15 residues. Trimming took off 4 bases at V and 1 base at J, with 13 bases between the two ends. The CDR3 reads CASSSRWRGNTEAFF. The CDR3 DNA is TGTGCCAGCAGTTCGCGTTGGAGGGGGAACACTGAAGCTTTCTTT.

The sample holds many counts of this clonotype. The rearrangement joins TRBV20-1 to TRBJ2-1; TRBD2 matches at 13 bases. J was trimmed by 6 bases and V by 5 bases; bases with no gene match: 7. The length of the CDR3 is 15 residues. Germline V gives CDR1 DFQATT, CDR2 SNEGSKA (reference sequence). The CDR3 loop reads CSARSRLAGGNEQFF. CDR3 nucleotides: TGCAGTGCTCGGTCAAGACTAGCGGGAGGCAATGAGCAGTTCTTC.

This clonotype appeared a few times. The chain combines TRBV28 with TRBJ2-5, with D possibly being TRBD1 (5 bases). Trimming pared 7 bases from V and 5 bases from J, leaving 11 bases between. Germline CDR1 MDHEN, CDR2 SYDVKM. The CDR3 is 12 amino acids. The CDR3 coding sequence is TGTGCCAGCAACTCCAGGGATGAGACCCAGTACTTC. This gives the protein CASNSRDETQYF.

This clonotype was picked up many times. This chain uses TRBV9 with TRBJ2-5, with 14 bases that match TRBD2. V was clipped by 0 bases and J by 0 bases; unmatched bases: 10. Germline lookup yields CDR1 SGDLS and CDR2 YYNGEE. CDR3 length: 20 amino acids. CDR3 residues: CASSVAPGGGLAGDQETQYF. CDR3 sequence (DNA): TGTGCCAGCAGCGTAGCCCCCGGAGGGGGACTAGCGGGGGACCAAGAGACCCAGTACTTC.